The 13 T cell receptor beta chains presented below share a single source sample, sequenced in a study of neurological immune-mediated disorders. One entry per CDR3 protein, called by TCRdb with MiXCR from the 5' RACE reads. The data contain tens of thousands of distinct CDR3 sequences, under 13% of them singletons. Sequencing input: PBMCs. The receptor set was obtained from a woman younger than 45 with HTLV-1-associated myelopathy (HAM/TSP).

This clonotype was seen ten or more times. This chain connects TRBV7-2 to TRBJ2-3, with D possibly matching TRBD2 (6 bases). The CDR3 consists of 14 residues. Germline V CDR1 and CDR2: SGHTA, FQGNSA. Trimming stripped 8 bases from V and 2 bases from J, with 14 bases between. CDR3 DNA sequence: TGTGCCAGCGCCCCAGGAGGGCTCACAGATACGCAGTATTTT. Its translation is CASAPGGLTDTQYF.

This clonotype appeared many times. The chain uses TRBV20-1 and TRBJ2-7, with D perhaps matching TRBD1 (6 bases). Germline V gives CDR1 DFQATT, CDR2 SNEGSKA (reference sequence). This CDR3 is 13 amino acids long. V lost 5 bases and J 4 bases, leaving 15 bases between the germline ends. DNA of the CDR3: TGCAGTGCTCCTACCGGGACATTATACGAGCAGTACTTC. It encodes CSAPTGTLYEQYF.

There are many counts of this clonotype. This sequence joins TRBV4-2 and TRBJ2-3, with D possibly TRBD2 on 6 matching bases. Germline lookup yields CDR1 LGHNA and CDR2 YNFKEQ. The V end lost 3 bases, the J end lost 4 bases, and 11 bases lay between the germline ends. CDR3 length: 14 residues. The DNA of the CDR3 is TGTGCCAGCAGCCAGGGGGGTTTCCCAGATACGCAGTATTTT. Its protein is CASSQGGFPDTQYF.

Ten or more counts support this clonotype. This chain links TRBV10-3 with TRBJ2-1, with TRBD2 identical over 7 bases. This CDR3 region has 16 residues. With V trimmed by 3 bases and J by 7 bases, 12 bases remained unmatched. Germline V lookup: CDR1 ENHRY, CDR2 SYGVKD. The CDR3 here is CAISDRRGDLANEQFF. In DNA form, the CDR3 reads TGTGCCATCAGTGACCGACGGGGGGACCTGGCAAATGAGCAGTTCTTC.

This clonotype has a count of ten or more. The chain employs TRBV20-1 and TRBJ1-5; TRBD1 might be the D (5 bases). Germline CDR1 is DFQATT and CDR2 is SNEGSKA (reference sequence). V lost 0 bases and J 0 bases, leaving 18 bases between the germline ends. The CDR3 runs to 18 residues. The CDR3 DNA reads as TGCAGTGCTAGAGATCTCTATTCAGGGTTGGGTAGCAATCAGCCCCAGCATTTT. It is translated as CSARDLYSGLGSNQPQHF.

This clonotype appeared many times. The gene calls are TRBV7-2 and TRBJ2-7; 7 nucleotides line up with TRBD2. Germline CDR1 reads SGHTA; CDR2 reads FQGNSA. The CDR3 is 15 residues long. The V segment lost 4 bases and the J segment 3 bases; nucleotides outside the gene matches: 9. CDR3: CASSWERGGIYEQYF. In DNA, the CDR3 is TGTGCCAGCAGCTGGGAGCGGGGCGGAATCTACGAGCAGTACTTC.

Many counts were recorded for this clonotype. V is TRBV10-3 and J is TRBJ1-2; tentative D call: TRBD1 (5 bases). Germline V gene data show CDR1 as ENHRY and CDR2 as SYGVKD. V was shortened by 7 bases and J by 8 bases, with 14 bases between the two germline ends. The CDR3 runs to 12 residues. The CDR3 nucleotides read TGTGCCATCACTTCAGGGCTGATAGGCTACACCTTC. This encodes CAITSGLIGYTF.

This clonotype showed up many times. The V and J genes are TRBV5-1 and TRBJ2-3, with a possible D match to TRBD2 (6 bases). The V end was cut by 3 bases, the J end by 0 bases, with 11 bases between. Germline V gene lookup returns CDR1 SGHRS and CDR2 YFSETQ. CDR3 size: 15 residues. CDR3: CASSSLGGSTDTQYF. The DNA of the CDR3 is TGCGCCAGCAGCTCACTAGGAGGGAGCACAGATACGCAGTATTTT.

There are many counts of this clonotype. The chain employs TRBV20-1 and TRBJ2-3; no definite D call. The germline V gene has CDR1 DFQATT and CDR2 SNEGSKA (reference sequence). CDR3 size: 12 residues. V was cut by 2 bases and J by 1 base, with 4 bases left in between. CDR3 region: CSARWRTDTQYF. CDR3 nucleotide sequence: TGCAGTGCTAGATGGCGCACAGATACGCAGTATTTT.

At least ten counts were recorded for this clonotype. The J gene is TRBJ2-4, the V gene TRBV20-1; 9 bases map to TRBD2. Germline CDR1 reads DFQATT; CDR2 reads SNEGSKA (reference sequence). CDR3 length equals 19 residues. With V trimmed by 1 base and J by 0 bases, 13 bases remained unmatched. CDR3 sequence: CSARALLSGGHQAKNIQYF. The CDR3, as DNA: TGCAGTGCTAGAGCCCTCCTTAGCGGGGGACATCAAGCCAAAAACATTCAGTACTTC.

This clonotype has at least ten counts. The V gene is TRBV20-1, the J gene TRBJ2-4; maybe TRBD2 (6 bases). The germline V gene encodes CDR1 DFQATT and CDR2 SNEGSKA (reference sequence). Trimming pared 0 bases from V and 0 bases from J, leaving 6 bases between. This CDR3 contains 14 residues. The CDR3 loop reads CSAREGGAKNIQYF. As DNA, the CDR3 is TGCAGTGCTAGAGAGGGGGGAGCCAAAAACATTCAGTACTTC.

This clonotype was observed a handful of times. The gene calls are TRBV3-1 and TRBJ1-2; D is ambiguous. Germline V gene lookup returns CDR1 LGHDT and CDR2 YNNKEL (reference sequence). Trimming removed 0 bases from V and 0 bases from J, with 11 bases in between. The CDR3 has 16 amino acids. The CDR3 coding sequence is TGTGCCAGCAGCCAAGATTTGGCCAGAGCTAACTATGGCTACACCTTC. Translated, it gives CASSQDLARANYGYTF.

As regards this clonotype: Germline and junction disagree at one end, which may indicate a read error. This chain uses TRBV5-1 with TRBJ2-3; tentative D call: TRBD1 (5 bases). The CDR3 spans 16 residues. From germline, CDR1 is SGHRS and CDR2 YFSETQ. As DNA, the CDR3 is TGCGCCAGCATCTTGTGGGGCTCCCGGAGCACAGATACACAGTATTTT. Its translation: CASILWGSRSTDTQYF.